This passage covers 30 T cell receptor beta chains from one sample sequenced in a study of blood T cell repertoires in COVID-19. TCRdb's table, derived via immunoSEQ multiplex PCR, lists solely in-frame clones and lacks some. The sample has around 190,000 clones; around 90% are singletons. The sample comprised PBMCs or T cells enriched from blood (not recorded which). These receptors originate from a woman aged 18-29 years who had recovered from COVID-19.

CDR3 coding DNA: TGTGCCAGCAGTGAAGGACTAGGAGGGCTATACGAGCAGTACTTC. Its protein is CASSEGLGGLYEQYF. The V gene is TRBV2, the J gene TRBJ2-7; TRBD2 might be the D (6 bases). The CDR3 contains 15 residues. The V and J ends lost 1 base and 4 bases respectively, with 14 bases between them. Germline CDR1 SNHLY, CDR2 FYNNEI.

The CDR3 nucleotides are TGTGCCAGCAGCCCCGCCGGGACAGGGGCGACTAATGAAAAACTGTTTTTT. Protein sequence: CASSPAGTGATNEKLFF. This chain uses TRBV28 with TRBJ1-4; 10 positions agree with TRBD1. There are 17 residues in the CDR3. V was clipped by 6 bases and J by 2 bases; unmatched bases: 9. From germline, CDR1 is MDHEN and CDR2 SYDVKM.

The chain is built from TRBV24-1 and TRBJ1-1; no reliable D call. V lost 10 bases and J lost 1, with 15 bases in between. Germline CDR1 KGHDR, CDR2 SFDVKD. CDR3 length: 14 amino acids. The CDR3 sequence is CATRPLGANTEAFF. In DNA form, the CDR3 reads TGTGCCACGAGGCCTCTAGGAGCGAACACTGAAGCTTTCTTT.

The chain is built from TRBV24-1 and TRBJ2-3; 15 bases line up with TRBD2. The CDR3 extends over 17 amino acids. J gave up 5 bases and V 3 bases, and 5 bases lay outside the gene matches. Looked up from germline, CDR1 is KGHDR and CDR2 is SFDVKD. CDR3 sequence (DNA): TGTGCCACCAGTGATCCTTTGGGACTAGCGGGGGGAGATACGCAGTATTTT. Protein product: CATSDPLGLAGGDTQYF.

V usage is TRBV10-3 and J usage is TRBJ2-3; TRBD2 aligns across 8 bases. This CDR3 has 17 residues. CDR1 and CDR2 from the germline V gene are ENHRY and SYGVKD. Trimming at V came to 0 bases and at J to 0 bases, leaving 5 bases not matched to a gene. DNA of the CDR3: TGTGCCATCAGTGAGTCTCCCACGGGGGGGAGCACAGATACGCAGTATTTT. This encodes CAISESPTGGSTDTQYF.

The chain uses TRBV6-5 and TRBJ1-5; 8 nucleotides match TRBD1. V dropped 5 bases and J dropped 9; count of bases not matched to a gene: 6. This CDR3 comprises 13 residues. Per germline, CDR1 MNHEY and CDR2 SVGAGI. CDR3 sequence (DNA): TGTGCCAGCAGTCCGACAGGGGATGGGCCCCAGCATTTT. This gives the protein CASSPTGDGPQHF.

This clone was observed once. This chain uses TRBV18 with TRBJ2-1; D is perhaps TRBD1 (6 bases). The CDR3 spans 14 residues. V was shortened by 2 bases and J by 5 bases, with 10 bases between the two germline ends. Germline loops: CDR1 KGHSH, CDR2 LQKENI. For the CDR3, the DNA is TGTGCCAGCTCACCAAAGGACAGAGACAATGAGCAGTTCTTC. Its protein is CASSPKDRDNEQFF.

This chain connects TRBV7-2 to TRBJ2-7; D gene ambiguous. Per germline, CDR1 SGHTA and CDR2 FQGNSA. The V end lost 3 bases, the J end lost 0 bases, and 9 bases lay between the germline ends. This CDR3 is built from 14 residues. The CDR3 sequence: CASSFGGPSYEQYF. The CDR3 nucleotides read TGTGCCAGCAGCTTCGGCGGCCCCTCCTACGAGCAGTACTTC.

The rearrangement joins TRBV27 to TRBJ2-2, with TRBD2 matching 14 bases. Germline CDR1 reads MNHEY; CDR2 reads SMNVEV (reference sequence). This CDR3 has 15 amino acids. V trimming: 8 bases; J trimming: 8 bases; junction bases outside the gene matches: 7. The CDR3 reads CASERTSGGLGELFF. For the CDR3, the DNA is TGTGCCAGCGAAAGGACTAGCGGGGGGTTGGGGGAGCTGTTTTTT.

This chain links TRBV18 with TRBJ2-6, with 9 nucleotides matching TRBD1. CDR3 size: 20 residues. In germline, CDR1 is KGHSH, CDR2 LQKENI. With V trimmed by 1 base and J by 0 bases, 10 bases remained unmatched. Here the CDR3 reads CASSPRGRTGALSGANVLTF. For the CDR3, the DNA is TGTGCCAGCTCACCACGGGGGCGGACAGGGGCCCTCTCTGGGGCCAACGTCCTGACTTTC.

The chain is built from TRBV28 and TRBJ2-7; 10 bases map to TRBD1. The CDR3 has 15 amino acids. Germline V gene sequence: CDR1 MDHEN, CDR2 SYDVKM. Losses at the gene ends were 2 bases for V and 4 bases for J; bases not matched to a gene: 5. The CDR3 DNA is TGTGCCAGCAGTTTAAGGGGGGACAGGGGTTACGAGCAGTACTTC. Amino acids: CASSLRGDRGYEQYF.

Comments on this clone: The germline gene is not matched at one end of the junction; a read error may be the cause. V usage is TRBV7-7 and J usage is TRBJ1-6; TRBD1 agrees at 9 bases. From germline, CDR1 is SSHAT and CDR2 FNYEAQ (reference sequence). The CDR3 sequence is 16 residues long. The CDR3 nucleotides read TGTGCTAGCAGTCCTTTGGACAGGGGCACTAATTCACCCCTCCACTTT. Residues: CASSPLDRGTNSPLHF.

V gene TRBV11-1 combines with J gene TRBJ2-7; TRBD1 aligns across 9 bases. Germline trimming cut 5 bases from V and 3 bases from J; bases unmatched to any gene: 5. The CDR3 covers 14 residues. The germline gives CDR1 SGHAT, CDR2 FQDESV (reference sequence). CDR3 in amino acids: CASSLGQGGYEQYF. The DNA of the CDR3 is TGTGCCAGCAGCCTGGGACAGGGAGGCTACGAGCAGTACTTC.

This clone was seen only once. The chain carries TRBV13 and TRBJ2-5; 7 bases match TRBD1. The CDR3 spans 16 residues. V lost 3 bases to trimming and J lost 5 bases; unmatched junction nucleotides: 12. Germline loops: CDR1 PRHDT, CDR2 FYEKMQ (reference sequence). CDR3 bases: TGTGCCAGCAGCTTCCCGATGGACAGGTTCGGCGAGACCCAGTACTTC. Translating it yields CASSFPMDRFGETQYF.

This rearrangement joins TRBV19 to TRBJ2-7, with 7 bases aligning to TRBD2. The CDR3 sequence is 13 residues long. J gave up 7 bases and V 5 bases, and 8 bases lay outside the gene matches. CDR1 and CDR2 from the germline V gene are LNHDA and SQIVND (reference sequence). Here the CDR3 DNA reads TGTGCCAGTAGTTGGGTCGGGGGGAGAGAGCAGTACTTC. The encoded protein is CASSWVGGREQYF.

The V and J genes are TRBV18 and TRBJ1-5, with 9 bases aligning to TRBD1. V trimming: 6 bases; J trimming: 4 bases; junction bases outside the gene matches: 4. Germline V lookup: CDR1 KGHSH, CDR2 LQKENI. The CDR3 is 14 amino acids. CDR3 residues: CASSQQGANQPQHF. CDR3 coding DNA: TGTGCCAGCTCCCAACAGGGGGCGAATCAGCCCCAGCATTTT.

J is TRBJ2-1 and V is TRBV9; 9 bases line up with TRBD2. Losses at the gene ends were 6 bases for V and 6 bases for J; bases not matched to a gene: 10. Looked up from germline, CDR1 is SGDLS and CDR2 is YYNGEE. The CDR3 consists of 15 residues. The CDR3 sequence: CASTGLAGNSNEQFF. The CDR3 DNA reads TGTGCCAGCACCGGGCTAGCGGGGAATAGCAATGAGCAGTTCTTC.

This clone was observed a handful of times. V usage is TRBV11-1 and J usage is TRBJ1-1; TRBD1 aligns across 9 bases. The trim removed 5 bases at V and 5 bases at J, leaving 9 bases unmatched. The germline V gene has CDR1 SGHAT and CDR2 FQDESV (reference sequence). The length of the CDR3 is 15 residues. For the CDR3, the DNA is TGTGCCAGCAGCAATCGGGACAGGGTTGTGACTGAAGCTTTCTTT. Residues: CASSNRDRVVTEAFF. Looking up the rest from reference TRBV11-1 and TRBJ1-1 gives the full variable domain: EAEVAQSPRYKITEKSQAVAFWCDPISGHATLYWYRQILGQGPELLVQFQDESVVDDSQLPKDRFSAERLKGVDSTLKIQPAELGDSAMYLCASSNRDRVVTEAFFGQGTRLTVV.

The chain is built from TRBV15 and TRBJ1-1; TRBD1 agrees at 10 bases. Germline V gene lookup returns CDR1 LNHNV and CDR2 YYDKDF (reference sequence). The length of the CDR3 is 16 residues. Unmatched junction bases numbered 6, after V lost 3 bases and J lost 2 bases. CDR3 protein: CATSRTGGMVNTEAFF. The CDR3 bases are TGTGCCACCAGCAGGACAGGGGGCATGGTAAACACTGAAGCTTTCTTT.

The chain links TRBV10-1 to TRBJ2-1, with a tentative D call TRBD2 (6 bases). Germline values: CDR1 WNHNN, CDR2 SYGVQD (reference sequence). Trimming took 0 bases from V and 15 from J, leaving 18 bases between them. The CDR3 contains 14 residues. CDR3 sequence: CASSESNAGTIPFF. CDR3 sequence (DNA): TGCGCCAGCAGTGAGTCGAATGCGGGGACCATTCCGTTCTTC.

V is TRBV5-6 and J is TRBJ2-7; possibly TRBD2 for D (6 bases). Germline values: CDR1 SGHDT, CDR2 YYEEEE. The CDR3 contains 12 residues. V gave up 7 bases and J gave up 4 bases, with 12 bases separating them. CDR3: CASGGTGYEQYF. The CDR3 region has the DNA TGTGCCAGCGGAGGGACGGGTTACGAGCAGTACTTC.

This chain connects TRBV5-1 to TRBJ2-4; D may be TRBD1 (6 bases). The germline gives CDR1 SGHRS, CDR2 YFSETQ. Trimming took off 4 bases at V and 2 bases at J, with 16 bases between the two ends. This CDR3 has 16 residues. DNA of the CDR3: TGCGCCAGCAGCCGGGCAGGGGTGTCGACCAAAAACATTCAGTACTTC. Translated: CASSRAGVSTKNIQYF. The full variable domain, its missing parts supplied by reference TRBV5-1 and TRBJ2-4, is KAGVTQTPRYLIKTRGQQVTLSCSPISGHRSVSWYQQTPGQGLQFLFEYFSETQRNKGNFPGRFSGRQFSNSRSEMNVSTLELGDSALYLCASSRAGVSTKNIQYFGAGTRLSVL.

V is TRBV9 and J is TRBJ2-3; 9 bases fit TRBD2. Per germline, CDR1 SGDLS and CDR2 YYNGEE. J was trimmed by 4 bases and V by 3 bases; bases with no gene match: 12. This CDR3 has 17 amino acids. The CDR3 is CASSAHRVAGGADTQYF. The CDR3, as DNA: TGTGCCAGCAGCGCCCACCGGGTGGCGGGAGGGGCAGATACGCAGTATTTT. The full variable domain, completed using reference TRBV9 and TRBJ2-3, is DSGVTQTPKHLITATGQRVTLRCSPRSGDLSVYWYQQSLDQGLQFLIQYYNGEERAKGNILERFSAQQFPDLHSELNLSSLELGDSALYFCASSAHRVAGGADTQYFGPGTRLTVL.

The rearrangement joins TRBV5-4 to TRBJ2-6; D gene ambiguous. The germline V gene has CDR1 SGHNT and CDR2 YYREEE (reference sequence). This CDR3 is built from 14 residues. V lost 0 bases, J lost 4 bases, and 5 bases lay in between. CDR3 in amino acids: CASSLGRGANVLTF. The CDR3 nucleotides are TGTGCCAGCAGCTTGGGCAGGGGGGCCAACGTCCTGACTTTC.

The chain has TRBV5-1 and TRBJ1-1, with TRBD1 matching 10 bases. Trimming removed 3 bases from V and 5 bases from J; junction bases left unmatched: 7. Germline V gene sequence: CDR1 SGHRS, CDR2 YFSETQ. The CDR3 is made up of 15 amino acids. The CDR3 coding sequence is TGCGCCAGCAGCTGGACAGGGGGACTGGGTACTGAAGCTTTCTTT. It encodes CASSWTGGLGTEAFF.

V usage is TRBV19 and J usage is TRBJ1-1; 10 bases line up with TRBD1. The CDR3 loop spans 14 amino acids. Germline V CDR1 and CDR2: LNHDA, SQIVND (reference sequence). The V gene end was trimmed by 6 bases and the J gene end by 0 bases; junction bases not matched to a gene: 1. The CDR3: CASRGQGMNTEAFF. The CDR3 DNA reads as TGTGCCAGTAGGGGACAGGGGATGAACACTGAAGCTTTCTTT.

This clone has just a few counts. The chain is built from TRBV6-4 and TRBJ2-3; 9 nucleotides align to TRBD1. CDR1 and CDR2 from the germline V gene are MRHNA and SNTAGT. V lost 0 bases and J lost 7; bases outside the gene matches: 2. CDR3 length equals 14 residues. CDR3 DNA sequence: TGTGCCAGCAGTGACTCACAGGGGGCCTATACGCAGTATTTT. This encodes CASSDSQGAYTQYF.

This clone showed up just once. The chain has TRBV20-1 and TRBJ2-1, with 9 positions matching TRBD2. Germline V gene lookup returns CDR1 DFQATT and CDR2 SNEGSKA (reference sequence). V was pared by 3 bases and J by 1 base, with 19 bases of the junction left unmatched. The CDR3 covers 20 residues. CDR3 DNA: TGCAGTGCTAGTCTTCCCCCCAGGGGAAAAGCGGGAGGTTCCTACAATGAGCAGTTCTTC. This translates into CSASLPPRGKAGGSYNEQFF.

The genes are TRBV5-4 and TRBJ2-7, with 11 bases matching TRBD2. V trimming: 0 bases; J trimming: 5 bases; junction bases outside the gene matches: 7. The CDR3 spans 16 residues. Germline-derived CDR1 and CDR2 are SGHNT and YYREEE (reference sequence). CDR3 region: CASSLELAGDVNEQYF. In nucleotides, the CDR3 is TGTGCCAGCAGCTTGGAACTAGCGGGAGATGTCAACGAGCAGTACTTC.

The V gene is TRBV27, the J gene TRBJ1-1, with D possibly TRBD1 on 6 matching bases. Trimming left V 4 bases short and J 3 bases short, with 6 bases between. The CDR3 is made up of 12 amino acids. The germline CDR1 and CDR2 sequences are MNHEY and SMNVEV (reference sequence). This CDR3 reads CASSSGDTEAFF. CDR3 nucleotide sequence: TGTGCCAGCAGTTCAGGGGACACTGAAGCTTTCTTT.